This T cell receptor (beta chain) was documented in a study of blood T cell repertoires in COVID-19. Turning to the study itself: Sites across the United States, Italy and Spain contributed samples from acute and convalescent COVID-19. T cells, B-cell-depleted T cells, or PBMCs supplied cDNA or gDNA.

V lost 9 bases to trimming and J lost 7 bases; unmatched junction nucleotides: 14. Germline V CDR1 and CDR2: SGHNT, YENEEA. This CDR3 region has 14 residues. How the authors handled the data: It was from reference gene primer amplification that nucleated cell counts were estimated. Clones were sequenced by immunoSEQ multiplex PCR, and TCRdb holds only the in-frame ones, with some missing. For V, J and clone size, that table is used; D and trimming come from the DNA. The sample lists about 100,000 clones; approximately 80% were seen once. The chain is built from TRBV11-3 and TRBJ2-5; 7 bases map to TRBD1. Sequences were obtained from peripheral blood. The TCR was taken from a man in his fifties or sixties with active or convalescent COVID-19. The CDR3 sequence is CASRQGRGMGTQYF. In DNA form, the CDR3 reads TGTGCCAGTCGACAGGGCAGAGGAATGGGGACCCAGTACTTC.